The table lists the clone carrying this TCR beta chain with many counts. The data belong to a study of T cells in Graves' hyperthyroidism and ophthalmopathy. TCR beta CDR3 region amplification was performed from RNA transcripts. Primed by the HTBI set, a first-round RT-PCR was run on the TCR CDR3. TCRdb re-analysed the multiplex PCR reads in MiXCR, keeping a single row per CDR3 protein. Here the sample spans under 350,000 distinct CDR3 sequences, 21% being singletons. Sequenced sample: blood. The source of this sequence is a woman between 50 and 59 years old with Graves' hyperthyroidism.

CDR3 residues: CASENGQGALTYEQYF. DNA of the CDR3: TGTGCCAGCGAAAATGGCCAGGGGGCCTTAACCTACGAGCAGTACTTC. The chain recombines TRBV11-3 with TRBJ2-7, with 8 bases aligning to TRBD1. The CDR3 is made up of 16 amino acids. V was clipped by 8 bases and J by 2 bases; unmatched bases: 14. Germline V gene sequence: CDR1 SGHNT, CDR2 YENEEA. The full variable domain, rest sourced from reference TRBV11-3 and TRBJ2-7, is EAGVVQSPRYKIIEKKQPVAFWCNPISGHNTLYWYLQNLGQGPELLIRYENEEAVDDSQLPKDRFSAERLKGVDSTLKIQPAELGDSAVYLCASENGQGALTYEQYFGPGTRLTVT.